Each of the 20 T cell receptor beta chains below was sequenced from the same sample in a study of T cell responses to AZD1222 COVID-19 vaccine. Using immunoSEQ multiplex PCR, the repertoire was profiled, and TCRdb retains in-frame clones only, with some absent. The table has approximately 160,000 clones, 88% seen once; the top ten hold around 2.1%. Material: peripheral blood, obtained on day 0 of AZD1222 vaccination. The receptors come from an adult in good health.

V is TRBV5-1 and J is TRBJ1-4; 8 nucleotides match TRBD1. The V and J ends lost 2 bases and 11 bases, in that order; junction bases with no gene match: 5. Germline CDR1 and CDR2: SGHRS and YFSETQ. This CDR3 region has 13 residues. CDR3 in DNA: TGCGCCAGCAGCTTACGGGACAGGATCAAACTGTTTTTT. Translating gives CASSLRDRIKLFF.

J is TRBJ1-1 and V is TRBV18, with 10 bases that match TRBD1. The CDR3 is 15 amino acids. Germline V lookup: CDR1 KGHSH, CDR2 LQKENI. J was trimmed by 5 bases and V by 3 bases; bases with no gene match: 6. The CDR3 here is CASSPGTGVLTEAFF. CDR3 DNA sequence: TGTGCCAGCTCACCCGGGACAGGGGTGTTGACTGAAGCTTTCTTT.

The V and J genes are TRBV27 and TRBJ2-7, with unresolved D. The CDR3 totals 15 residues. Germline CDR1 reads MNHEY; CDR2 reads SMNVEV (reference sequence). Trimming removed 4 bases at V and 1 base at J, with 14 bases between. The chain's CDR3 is CASSSNSDVSYEQYF. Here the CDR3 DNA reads TGTGCCAGCAGTTCTAACTCGGACGTTTCCTACGAGCAGTACTTC.

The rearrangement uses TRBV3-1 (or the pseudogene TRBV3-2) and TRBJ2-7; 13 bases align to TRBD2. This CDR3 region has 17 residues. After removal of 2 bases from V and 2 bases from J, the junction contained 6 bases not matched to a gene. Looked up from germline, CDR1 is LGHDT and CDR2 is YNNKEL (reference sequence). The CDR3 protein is CASSQKGLAGVTYEQYF. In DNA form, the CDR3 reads TGTGCCAGCAGCCAAAAAGGACTAGCGGGAGTAACCTACGAGCAGTACTTC.

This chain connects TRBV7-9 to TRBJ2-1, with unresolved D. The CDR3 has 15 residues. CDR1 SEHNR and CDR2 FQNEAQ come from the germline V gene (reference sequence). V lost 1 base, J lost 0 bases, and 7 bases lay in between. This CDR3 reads CASSLGAGSYNEQFF. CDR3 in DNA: TGTGCCAGCAGCTTAGGGGCAGGCTCCTACAATGAGCAGTTCTTC. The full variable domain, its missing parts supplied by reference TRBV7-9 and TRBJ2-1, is DTGVSQNPRHKITKRGQNVTFRCDPISEHNRLYWYRQTLGQGPEFLTYFQNEAQLEKSRLLSDRFSAERPKGSFSTLEIQRTEQGDSAMYLCASSLGAGSYNEQFFGPGTRLTVL.

CDR3 sequence reads: CASSIAAGFGETQYF. The CDR3 DNA is TGTGCCAGTAGTATAGCGGCGGGGTTCGGGGAGACCCAGTACTTC. The rearrangement joins TRBV19 to TRBJ2-5, with D possibly matching TRBD2 (6 bases). CDR3 length equals 15 residues. Trimming took 1 base from V and 5 from J, leaving 14 bases between them. Germline V gene sequence: CDR1 LNHDA, CDR2 SQIVND (reference sequence).

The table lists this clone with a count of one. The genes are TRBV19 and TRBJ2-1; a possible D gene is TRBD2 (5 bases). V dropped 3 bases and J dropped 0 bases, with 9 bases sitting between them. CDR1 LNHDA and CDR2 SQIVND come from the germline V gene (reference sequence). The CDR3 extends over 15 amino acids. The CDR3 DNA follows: TGTGCCAGTAGTATTGAGGGTGTCTCCTACAATGAGCAGTTCTTC. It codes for CASSIEGVSYNEQFF. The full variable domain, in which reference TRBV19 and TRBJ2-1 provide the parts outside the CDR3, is DGGITQSPKYLFRKEGQNVTLSCEQNLNHDAMYWYRQDPGQGLRLIYYSQIVNDFQKGDIAEGYSVSREKKESFPLTVTSAQKNPTAFYLCASSIEGVSYNEQFFGPGTRLTVL.

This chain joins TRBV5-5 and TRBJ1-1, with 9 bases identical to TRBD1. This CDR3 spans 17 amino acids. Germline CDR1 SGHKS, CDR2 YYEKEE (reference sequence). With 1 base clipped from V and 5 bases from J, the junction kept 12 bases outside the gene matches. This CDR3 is CASSLTGGANGRTEAFF. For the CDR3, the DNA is TGTGCCAGCAGCTTGACAGGGGGCGCGAATGGTAGGACTGAAGCTTTCTTT. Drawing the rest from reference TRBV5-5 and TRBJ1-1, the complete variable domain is DAGVTQSPTHLIKTRGQQVTLRCSPISGHKSVSWYQQVLGQGPQFIFQYYEKEERGRGNFPDRFSARQFPNYSSELNVNALLLGDSALYLCASSLTGGANGRTEAFFGQGTRLTVV.

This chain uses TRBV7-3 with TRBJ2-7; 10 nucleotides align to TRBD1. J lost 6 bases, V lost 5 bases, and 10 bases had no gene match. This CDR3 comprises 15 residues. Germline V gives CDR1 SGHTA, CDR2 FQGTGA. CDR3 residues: CASSPDRGLVVEQYF. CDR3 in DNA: TGTGCCAGCAGCCCAGACAGGGGGCTGGTTGTCGAGCAGTACTTC.

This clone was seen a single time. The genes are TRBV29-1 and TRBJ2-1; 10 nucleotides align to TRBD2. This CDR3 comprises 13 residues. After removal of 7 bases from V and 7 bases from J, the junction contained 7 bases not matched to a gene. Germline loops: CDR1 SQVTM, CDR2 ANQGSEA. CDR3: CSGEREGLNEQFF. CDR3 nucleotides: TGCAGCGGAGAGCGGGAGGGCCTGAATGAGCAGTTCTTC.

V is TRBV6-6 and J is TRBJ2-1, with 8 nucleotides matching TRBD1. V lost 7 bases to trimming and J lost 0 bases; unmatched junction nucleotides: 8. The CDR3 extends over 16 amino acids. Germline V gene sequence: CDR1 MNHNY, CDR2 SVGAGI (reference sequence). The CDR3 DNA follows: TGTGCCAGCATTAACCAGGGGGCCAGCTCCTACAATGAGCAGTTCTTC. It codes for CASINQGASSYNEQFF.

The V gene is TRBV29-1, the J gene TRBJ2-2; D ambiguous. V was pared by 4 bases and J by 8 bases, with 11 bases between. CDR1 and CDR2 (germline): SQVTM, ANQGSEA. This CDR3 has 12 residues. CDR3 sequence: CSVGSARGELFF. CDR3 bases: TGCAGCGTTGGCTCAGCCCGAGGGGAGCTGTTTTTT.

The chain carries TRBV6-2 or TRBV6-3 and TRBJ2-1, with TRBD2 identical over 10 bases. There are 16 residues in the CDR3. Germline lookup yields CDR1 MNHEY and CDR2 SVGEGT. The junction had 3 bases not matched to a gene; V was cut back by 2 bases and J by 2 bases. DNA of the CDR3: TGTGCCAGCAGTTACCGTGGACTAGCGGCCTACAATGAGCAGTTCTTC. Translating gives CASSYRGLAAYNEQFF.

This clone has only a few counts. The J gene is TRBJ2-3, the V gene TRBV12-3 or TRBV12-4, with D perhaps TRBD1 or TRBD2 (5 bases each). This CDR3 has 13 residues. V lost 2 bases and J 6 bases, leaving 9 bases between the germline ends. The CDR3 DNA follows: TGTGCCAGCAGTTTATCGGGGCTCGATACGCAGTATTTT. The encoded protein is CASSLSGLDTQYF.

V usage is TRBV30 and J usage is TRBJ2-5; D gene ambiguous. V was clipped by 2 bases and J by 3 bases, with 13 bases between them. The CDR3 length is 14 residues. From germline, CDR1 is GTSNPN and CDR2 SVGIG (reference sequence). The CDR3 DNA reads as TGTGCCTGGAGTTTGTCGCGGCAGGAAGAGACCCAGTACTTC. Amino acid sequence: CAWSLSRQEETQYF. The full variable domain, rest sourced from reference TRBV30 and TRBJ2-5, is SQTIHQWPATLVQPVGSPLSLECTVEGTSNPNLYWYRQAAGRGLQLLFYSVGIGQISSEVPQNLSASRPQDRQFILSSKKLLLSDSGFYLCAWSLSRQEETQYFGPGTRLLVL.

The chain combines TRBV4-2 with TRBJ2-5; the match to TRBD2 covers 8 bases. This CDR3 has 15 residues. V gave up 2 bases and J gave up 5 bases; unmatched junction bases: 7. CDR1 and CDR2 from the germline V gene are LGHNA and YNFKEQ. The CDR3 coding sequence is TGTGCCAGCAGCCAAAACGCGGGAGGACCCGAGACCCAGTACTTC. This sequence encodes CASSQNAGGPETQYF.

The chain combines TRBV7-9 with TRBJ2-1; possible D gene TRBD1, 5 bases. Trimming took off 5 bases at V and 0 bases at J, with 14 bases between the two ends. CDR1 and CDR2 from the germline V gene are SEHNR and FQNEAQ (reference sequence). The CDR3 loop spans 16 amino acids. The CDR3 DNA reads TGTGCCAGCAGCCCCAGGGTCCCTAACTCCTACAATGAGCAGTTCTTC. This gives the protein CASSPRVPNSYNEQFF.

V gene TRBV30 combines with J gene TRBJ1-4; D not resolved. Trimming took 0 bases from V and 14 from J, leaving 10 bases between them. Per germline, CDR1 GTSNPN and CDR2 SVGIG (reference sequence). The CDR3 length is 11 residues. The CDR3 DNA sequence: TGTGCCTGGAGTGTAGAGGGTCGCCTGTTTTTT. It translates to CAWSVEGRLFF.

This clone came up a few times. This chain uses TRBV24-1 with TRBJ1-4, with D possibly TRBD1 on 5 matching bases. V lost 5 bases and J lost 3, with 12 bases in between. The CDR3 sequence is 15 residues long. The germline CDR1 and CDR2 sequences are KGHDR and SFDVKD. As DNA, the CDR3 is TGTGCCACCAGTGGCAGGGCCACTGCTAATGAAAAACTGTTTTTT. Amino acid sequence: CATSGRATANEKLFF.

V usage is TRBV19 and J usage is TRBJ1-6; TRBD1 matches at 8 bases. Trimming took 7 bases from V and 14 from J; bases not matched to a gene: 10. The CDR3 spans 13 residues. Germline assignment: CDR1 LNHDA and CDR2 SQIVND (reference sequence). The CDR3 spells CASNAGGFSTLHF. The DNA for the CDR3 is TGTGCCAGTAACGCAGGGGGCTTCTCAACCCTCCACTTT.